This T cell receptor (beta chain) was observed in a study of CD8 T cells in ankylosing spondylitis. Study results and limitations: Blood of patients with ankylosing spondylitis appeared to be characterized by a TCR beta motif of eight highly homologous variants.

Each CDR3 protein is one row after TCRdb ran MiXCR on the 5' RACE reads. Among 100,000 or so distinct CDR3 sequences, about 9% were seen once, and the ten largest hold about 30%. From germline, CDR1 is MNHEY and CDR2 SMNVEV (reference sequence). V was clipped by 2 bases and J by 9 bases, with 11 bases between them. The CDR3 contains 13 residues. This clonotype turned up a few times. Its antigen is as yet unknown. Sequenced material: blood, either unsorted or a sorted T cell fraction (not recorded which). The J gene is TRBJ2-1, the V gene TRBV27, with D possibly TRBD1 on 6 matching bases. This TCR came from a male donor with ankylosing spondylitis. CDR3 sequence (DNA): TGTGCCAGCAGTTTAGGTACAGGGCTTGAGCAGTTCTTC. This encodes CASSLGTGLEQFF.